The present entry profiles one T cell receptor (beta chain) with its context. Its antigen remains unidentified. The sample is drawn from a study of blood T cells in healthy people across ages. About the study: About one barcoded beta molecule per two T cells was captured by template switching. The study, taken as a whole, reports: Both higher diversity and more naive CD4+ cells marked long-lived donors when set against aged donors.

Together with a sample-barcoded 5' primer, a J-beta primer mix was included in a second PCR lasting about 7 to 11 cycles. Every single cDNA molecule received a tag from a template-switch adaptor with 12 random nucleotides. TCRdb fed the 5' RACE reads into MiXCR, producing one record per CDR3 protein. The data contain about 1.8 million distinct CDR3 sequences, 40% to 55% of them singletons. The total RNA that was extracted per sample amounted to at least 5.5 micrograms. CDR1 and CDR2 (germline): SGHAT, FQDESV (reference sequence). This CDR3 has 12 amino acids. The V and J ends lost 4 bases and 4 bases respectively, with 7 bases between them.

Sequencing was done on a sample of blood. The TCR sequence derives from a woman aged 40 to 55 in good health. V and J are TRBV11-1 and TRBJ2-5; D gene uncertain. The CDR3 is CASSSQTETQYF. Written as DNA, the CDR3 is TGTGCCAGCAGCTCACAAACAGAGACCCAGTACTTC.